Listed below are T cell receptor beta chains from one sample, sequenced in a study of shared clonotypes between healthy human individuals. Method: immunoSEQ multiplex PCR; TCRdb's copy keeps in-frame clones and lacks some. The table lists 2,100,000 or so clones, approximately 94% of them singletons, with roughly 0.13% in the top ten. Sequencing was done on a sample of naive CD4+ T cells sorted from blood. These receptors were collected from a man between 18 and 29 years old in good health. Both conserved end residues are part of each CDR3. The order of the fields is V gene, clone size, J gene, D gene, CDR3 protein, CDR3 DNA. D genes are given only for firm matches. Rows may omit the clone size; those that give it use once, few, many or a size class.

V gene: TRBV5-1; clone size: -; J gene: TRBJ2-5; D gene: TRBD1; CDR3 protein: CASSGGTTGVYGRQETQYF; CDR3 DNA: TGCGCCAGCAGCGGGGGAACGACAGGGGTCTATGGACGCCAAGAGACCCAGTACTTC
V gene: TRBV2; clone size: -; J gene: TRBJ1-2; D gene: TRBD1; CDR3 protein: CASSEEQGDGYTF; CDR3 DNA: TGTGCCAGCAGTGAGGAGCAGGGGGATGGCTACACCTTC
V gene: TRBV6-5; clone size: -; J gene: TRBJ2-2; D gene: -; CDR3 protein: CASSRTGELFF; CDR3 DNA: TGTGCCAGCAGTCGTACCGGGGAGCTGTTTTTT
V gene: TRBV10-3; clone size: -; J gene: TRBJ2-2; D gene: -; CDR3 protein: CATKVQETGELFF; CDR3 DNA: TGTGCCACAAAGGTACAGGAGACCGGGGAGCTGTTTTTT
V gene: TRBV9; clone size: -; J gene: TRBJ1-2; D gene: -; CDR3 protein: CASSLGTVSGYTF; CDR3 DNA: TGTGCCAGCAGCTTAGGGACCGTGTCAGGCTACACCTTC
V gene: TRBV4-3; clone size: -; J gene: TRBJ2-3; D gene: TRBD2; CDR3 protein: CASSQEITSGSTDTQYF; CDR3 DNA: TGCGCCAGCAGCCAAGAAATCACTAGCGGTAGCACAGATACGCAGTATTTT
V gene: TRBV7-2; clone size: -; J gene: TRBJ2-7; D gene: -; CDR3 protein: CASSLVGLYEQYF; CDR3 DNA: TGTGCCAGCAGCTTAGTAGGGCTCTACGAGCAGTACTTC
V gene: TRBV30; clone size: once; J gene: TRBJ2-1; D gene: TRBD1; CDR3 protein: CAWSVPGQGRNEQFF; CDR3 DNA: TGTGCCTGGAGTGTACCGGGACAGGGTCGAAATGAGCAGTTCTTC
V gene: TRBV5-6; clone size: -; J gene: TRBJ2-3; D gene: -; CDR3 protein: CASSLARGDTQYF; CDR3 DNA: TGTGCCAGCAGCTTGGCCAGGGGAGATACGCAGTATTTT
V gene: TRBV5-1; clone size: -; J gene: TRBJ2-1; D gene: -; CDR3 protein: CASSLGAEYNEQFF; CDR3 DNA: TGCGCCAGCAGCTTGGGGGCGGAATACAATGAGCAGTTCTTC
V gene: TRBV7-2; clone size: -; J gene: TRBJ2-1; D gene: -; CDR3 protein: CASSQLRGLGNEQFF; CDR3 DNA: TGTGCCAGCAGCCAACTCAGGGGTTTAGGCAATGAGCAGTTCTTC
V gene: TRBV30; clone size: -; J gene: TRBJ2-7; D gene: -; CDR3 protein: CAWSQQRGVHEQYF; CDR3 DNA: TGTGCCTGGAGTCAGCAGAGGGGGGTCCACGAGCAGTACTTC
V gene: TRBV10-3; clone size: -; J gene: TRBJ1-4; D gene: -; CDR3 protein: CAISDRGNEKLFF; CDR3 DNA: TGTGCCATCAGTGACCGGGGAAATGAAAAACTGTTTTTT
V gene: TRBV30; clone size: -; J gene: TRBJ1-5; D gene: -; CDR3 protein: CAWSASFNNQPQHF; CDR3 DNA: TGTGCCTGGAGTGCAAGCTTCAACAATCAGCCCCAGCATTTT
V gene: TRBV6-4; clone size: -; J gene: TRBJ2-1; D gene: -; CDR3 protein: CASSASPSITPDEQFF; CDR3 DNA: TGTGCCAGCAGTGCTTCCCCCTCTATAACCCCCGATGAGCAGTTCTTC
V gene: TRBV21-1; clone size: -; J gene: TRBJ1-6; D gene: -; CDR3 protein: CASSPHPLGGLNSPLHF; CDR3 DNA: TGTGCCAGCAGCCCGCACCCCCTCGGGGGTTTGAATTCACCCCTCCACTTT
V gene: TRBV5-6; clone size: -; J gene: TRBJ2-2; D gene: -; CDR3 protein: CASSSDGATGELFF; CDR3 DNA: TGTGCCAGCAGCTCGGACGGGGCCACCGGGGAGCTGTTTTTT
V gene: TRBV4-1; clone size: -; J gene: TRBJ2-7; D gene: -; CDR3 protein: CASSQGGGSTGSYEQYF; CDR3 DNA: TGCGCCAGCAGCCAGGGAGGGGGTTCTACTGGATCCTACGAGCAGTACTTC
V gene: TRBV27; clone size: once; J gene: TRBJ2-7; D gene: TRBD2; CDR3 protein: CASSRLADPTYEQYF; CDR3 DNA: TGTGCCAGCAGTAGGCTAGCGGACCCAACCTACGAGCAGTACTTC
V gene: TRBV1; clone size: -; J gene: TRBJ2-5; D gene: -; CDR3 protein: CTSSLDALAGAIGSLETQYF; CDR3 DNA: TGCACCAGCAGCCTCGACGCACTAGCGGGAGCTATTGGGTCTCTAGAGACCCAGTACTTC
V gene: TRBV6-1; clone size: -; J gene: TRBJ2-1; D gene: TRBD1; CDR3 protein: CASSEASGTGGSSGEFF; CDR3 DNA: TGTGCCAGCAGTGAAGCATCAGGGACAGGGGGCTCCTCTGGCGAGTTCTTC
V gene: TRBV28; clone size: -; J gene: TRBJ1-5; D gene: -; CDR3 protein: CASTPGALGQPQHF; CDR3 DNA: TGTGCCAGCACCCCGGGGGCCTTGGGACAGCCCCAGCATTTT
V gene: TRBV5-1; clone size: -; J gene: TRBJ2-1; D gene: TRBD2; CDR3 protein: CASSLASGSGDYEQFF; CDR3 DNA: TGCGCCAGCAGCTTGGCTAGCGGGAGCGGGGACTATGAGCAGTTCTTC
V gene: TRBV13; clone size: -; J gene: TRBJ1-5; D gene: -; CDR3 protein: CASSLEMLKGTKKTNQPQHF; CDR3 DNA: TGTGCCAGCAGCTTAGAAATGTTGAAGGGGACTAAGAAAACAAATCAGCCCCAGCATTTT
V gene: TRBV5-4; clone size: -; J gene: TRBJ2-3; D gene: -; CDR3 protein: CASSPRGTPFTDTQYF; CDR3 DNA: TGTGCCAGCAGCCCCCGTGGCACGCCTTTCACAGATACGCAGTATTTT
V gene: TRBV25-1; clone size: -; J gene: TRBJ2-7; D gene: -; CDR3 protein: CASTGRRYYEQYF; CDR3 DNA: TGTGCCAGCACAGGCAGGCGCTACTACGAGCAGTACTTC
V gene: TRBV6-1; clone size: -; J gene: TRBJ1-5; D gene: -; CDR3 protein: CASSEGIVRGGNQPQHF; CDR3 DNA: TGTGCCAGCAGTGAAGGCATTGTAAGGGGAGGCAATCAGCCCCAGCATTTT
V gene: TRBV6-6; clone size: -; J gene: TRBJ1-2; D gene: -; CDR3 protein: CASSSPPGIYGYTF; CDR3 DNA: TGTGCCAGCAGTTCCCCCCCAGGGATCTATGGCTACACCTTC
V gene: TRBV10-3; clone size: -; J gene: TRBJ1-3; D gene: -; CDR3 protein: CAISGLASGNTIYF; CDR3 DNA: TGTGCCATCAGTGGACTAGCCTCTGGAAACACCATATATTTT
V gene: TRBV7-2; clone size: -; J gene: TRBJ1-1; D gene: -; CDR3 protein: CASSLKPEKNTEAFF; CDR3 DNA: TGTGCCAGCAGCTTAAAGCCAGAGAAAAACACTGAAGCTTTCTTT
V gene: TRBV6-5; clone size: -; J gene: TRBJ2-7; D gene: -; CDR3 protein: CASRTGRFAYEQYF; CDR3 DNA: TGTGCCAGCAGAACGGGCCGTTTCGCCTACGAGCAGTACTTC
V gene: TRBV9; clone size: -; J gene: TRBJ2-1; D gene: -; CDR3 protein: CASSVAFQYNEQFF; CDR3 DNA: TGTGCCAGCAGCGTAGCTTTCCAATACAATGAGCAGTTCTTC
V gene: TRBV6-5; clone size: -; J gene: TRBJ1-4; D gene: TRBD1; CDR3 protein: CASSYSQGANEKLFF; CDR3 DNA: TGTGCCAGCAGTTACTCGCAGGGGGCAAATGAAAAACTGTTTTTT
V gene: TRBV11-2; clone size: -; J gene: TRBJ2-3; D gene: TRBD2; CDR3 protein: CASSSGLARTDTQYF; CDR3 DNA: TGTGCCAGCAGCTCTGGACTAGCGCGCACAGATACGCAGTATTTT
V gene: TRBV5-1; clone size: -; J gene: TRBJ1-5; D gene: -; CDR3 protein: CASSPTLGEAPQHF; CDR3 DNA: TGCGCCAGCAGCCCCACGTTGGGGGAGGCGCCCCAGCATTTT
V gene: TRBV5-4; clone size: -; J gene: TRBJ2-5; D gene: -; CDR3 protein: CASSRGTIPQETQYF; CDR3 DNA: TGTGCCAGCAGTCGGGGCACAATACCCCAAGAGACCCAGTACTTC
V gene: TRBV2; clone size: -; J gene: TRBJ2-7; D gene: -; CDR3 protein: CASSGYEQYF; CDR3 DNA: TGTGCCAGCAGTGGGTACGAGCAGTACTTC
V gene: TRBV5-1; clone size: -; J gene: TRBJ2-4; D gene: TRBD2; CDR3 protein: CASSSQGGGAVVQYF; CDR3 DNA: TGCGCCAGCAGCTCCCAGGGCGGGGGGGCCGTGGTTCAGTACTTC
V gene: TRBV7-8; clone size: -; J gene: TRBJ1-3; D gene: -; CDR3 protein: CASSLATSGPLSSGNTIYF; CDR3 DNA: TGTGCCAGCAGCTTAGCAACCAGTGGACCCCTAAGCTCTGGAAACACCATATATTTT
V gene: TRBV6-5; clone size: -; J gene: TRBJ2-7; D gene: -; CDR3 protein: CASSYGWGTYEQYF; CDR3 DNA: TGTGCCAGCAGTTACGGGTGGGGGACCTACGAGCAGTACTTC
V gene: TRBV5-1; clone size: -; J gene: TRBJ2-5; D gene: -; CDR3 protein: CASSWTVQETQYF; CDR3 DNA: TGCGCCAGCAGCTGGACAGTCCAAGAGACCCAGTACTTC
V gene: TRBV15; clone size: -; J gene: TRBJ2-2; D gene: -; CDR3 protein: CATSVGAATGELFF; CDR3 DNA: TGTGCCACCAGCGTGGGAGCGGCCACCGGGGAGCTGTTTTTT
V gene: TRBV5-4; clone size: -; J gene: TRBJ1-2; D gene: -; CDR3 protein: CASSLGQGGLEYGYTF; CDR3 DNA: TGTGCCAGCAGCTTGGGGCAGGGAGGGCTTGAATATGGCTACACCTTC
V gene: TRBV5-1; clone size: -; J gene: TRBJ1-3; D gene: -; CDR3 protein: CASSLGSSGNTIYF; CDR3 DNA: TGCGCCAGCAGCCTCGGAAGCTCTGGAAACACCATATATTTT